This T cell receptor beta chain was identified in a study of T cell changes during pregnancy in multiple sclerosis. Data came from immunoSEQ multiplex PCR; TCRdb stores just in-frame clones and leaves some out. The table includes some 64,000 clones, 90% detected once. Germline trimming cut 4 bases from V and 2 bases from J; bases unmatched to any gene: 5. Germline values: CDR1 SGHDT, CDR2 YYEEEE. The CDR3 runs 14 residues. The source of this sequence is a female donor in good health, enrolled as a control in a pregnancy study. This specimen consisted of peripheral blood, obtained in the first trimester of pregnancy. The chain uses TRBV5-6 and TRBJ1-2; 7 nucleotides line up with TRBD1. CDR3 coding DNA: TGTGCCAGCAGCAGTGACAGGGTCAACTATGGCTACACCTTC. It yields the protein CASSSDRVNYGYTF. The variable domain in full, with the rest retrieved from reference TRBV5-6 and TRBJ1-2, is DAGVTQSPTHLIKTRGQQVTLRCSPKSGHDTVSWYQQALGQGPQFIFQYYEEEERQRGNFPDRFSGHQFPNYSSELNVNALLLGDSALYLCASSSDRVNYGYTFGSGTRLTVV.